Listed below are T cell receptor beta chains from one sample, sequenced in a study of monozygotic twins with inflammatory bowel disease. After re-calling the 5' RACE reads, TCRdb lists one entry per CDR3 protein, DNA absent. The sample holds about 160,000 distinct CDR3 sequences. The sequenced sample consisted of blood. The receptors come from a human donor with ulcerative colitis or Crohn's disease, or a healthy co-twin of an affected twin (not recorded which). Each CDR3 is given with its conserved first and last residue.

j_call	v_call	cdr3_aa
TRBJ1-6	TRBV5-1	CASQRTGKDSPLHF
TRBJ2-7	TRBV5-1	CASSTLGGDEQYF
TRBJ2-7	TRBV6-5	CASSYLAGGEQYF
TRBJ1-5	TRBV7-8	CASSSALGTENQPQHF
TRBJ1-3	TRBV4-1	CASSQEGVGGNTIYF
TRBJ2-7	TRBV12-3/TRBV12-4	CASSWRDISYEQYF
TRBJ2-1	TRBV15	CATNDPGGAYNEQFF
TRBJ2-1	TRBV7-3	CASSSALGGRSYNEQFF
TRBJ1-2	TRBV7-6	CASTSDVSNYGYTF
TRBJ2-2	TRBV9	CASSPSGGANTGELFF
TRBJ2-3	TRBV12-3/TRBV12-4	CASKGGGDTQYF
TRBJ1-2	TRBV5-6	CASSLLSSGAFYGYTF
TRBJ2-7	TRBV18	CASSPGVTRVEQYF
TRBJ2-1	TRBV7-2	CATQKTSGSYEQFF
TRBJ2-7	TRBV29-1	CSPRPGSDSYEQYF
TRBJ2-2	TRBV4-3	CASSQLGLLAGTGELFF
TRBJ2-7	TRBV10-2	CASSESSIAYEQYF